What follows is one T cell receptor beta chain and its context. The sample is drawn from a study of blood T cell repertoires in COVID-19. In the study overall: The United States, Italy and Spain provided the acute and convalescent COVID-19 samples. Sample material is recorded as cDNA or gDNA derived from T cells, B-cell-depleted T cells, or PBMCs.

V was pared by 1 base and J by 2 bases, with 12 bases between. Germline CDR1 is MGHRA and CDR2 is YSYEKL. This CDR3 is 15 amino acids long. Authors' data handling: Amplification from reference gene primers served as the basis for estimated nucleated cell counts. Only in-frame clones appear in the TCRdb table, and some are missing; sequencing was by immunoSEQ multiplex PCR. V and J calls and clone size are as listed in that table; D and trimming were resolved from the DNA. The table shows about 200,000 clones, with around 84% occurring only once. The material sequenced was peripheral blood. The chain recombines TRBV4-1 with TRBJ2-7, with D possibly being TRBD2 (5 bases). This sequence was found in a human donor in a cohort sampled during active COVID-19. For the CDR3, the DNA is TGCGCCAGCAGCCAAGTATCCCAGACTACCTACGAGCAGTACTTC. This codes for CASSQVSQTTYEQYF.